The next 20 T cell receptor beta chains were all read from a single sample in a study of regulatory T cells in long-lasting Graves disease. Time point given: newly diagnosed GD, antithyroid drugs for less than 3 months. Preparation of the TCR library used RNA extracted from PBMCs. Construction of TCR beta libraries relied on iRepertoire HTBI primers and on Arm-PCR targeting CDR3 regions. One entry per CDR3 protein results from TCRdb running MiXCR on the multiplex PCR reads. The table has 420,000 or so distinct CDR3 sequences, roughly 17% seen once; the top ten hold about a quarter. This same sample was also taken into another study, of T cells in Graves' hyperthyroidism and ophthalmopathy.

Sequenced material: peripheral blood mononuclear cells (PBMCs), taken at new diagnosis, from a patient treated with antithyroid drugs. The receptor source for this set is a woman aged 18-30 years with Graves disease.

The sample holds many counts of this clonotype. This sequence joins TRBV27 and TRBJ2-1; 16 positions match TRBD2. Germline V gives CDR1 MNHEY, CDR2 SMNVEV (reference sequence). Trimming at V came to 4 bases and at J to 12 bases, leaving 6 bases not matched to a gene. The CDR3 contains 15 residues. CDR3 bases: TGTGCCAGCAGTTCCGGGACTAGCGGGAGGGCAACGCAGTTCTTC. It yields the protein CASSSGTSGRATQFF.

This chain connects TRBV19 to TRBJ2-7, with D possibly TRBD1 on 6 matching bases. Germline loops: CDR1 LNHDA, CDR2 SQIVND (reference sequence). The germline V and J ends were trimmed by 7 bases and 2 bases, with 15 bases remaining between them. This CDR3 is built from 14 residues. CDR3 residues: CASKITGWTYEQYF. In DNA form, the CDR3 reads TGTGCCAGTAAGATAACAGGGTGGACCTACGAGCAGTACTTC.

The sample holds many counts of this clonotype. CDR3 region: CASSLFPSGTEETQYF. CDR3 nucleotide sequence: TGTGCCAGCAGTTTATTTCCTAGCGGGACTGAAGAGACCCAGTACTTC. The gene calls are TRBV28 and TRBJ2-5, with 9 bases identical to TRBD2. Per the germline V gene, CDR1 is MDHEN and CDR2 is SYDVKM. There are 16 residues in the CDR3. J was trimmed by 3 bases and V by 1 base; bases with no gene match: 6.

This clonotype turned up a few times. The chain joins TRBV6-1 to TRBJ2-1; D gene unclear. The germline V gene has CDR1 MNHNS and CDR2 SASEGT. The CDR3 covers 18 residues. V lost 5 bases and J 0 bases, leaving 20 bases between the germline ends. In DNA form, the CDR3 reads TGTGCCAGCAGTCAACGGGCCGCCTGGGAAGCCTCCTACAATGAGCAGTTCTTC. This encodes CASSQRAAWEASYNEQFF.

This clonotype was recorded at least ten times. V is TRBV6-1 and J is TRBJ2-1, with D possibly matching TRBD1 (5 bases). The CDR3 consists of 13 residues. V lost 6 bases and J 5 bases, leaving 11 bases between the germline ends. Germline CDR1 MNHNS, CDR2 SASEGT. The CDR3 DNA reads TGTGCCAGCAGGCGAGACAGAAACAATGAGCAGTTCTTC. As protein: CASRRDRNNEQFF.

This chain uses TRBV6-1 with TRBJ2-5, with D tentatively TRBD2 (5 bases). The CDR3 length is 13 residues. Germline CDR1 and CDR2: MNHNS and SASEGT. The V gene lost 5 bases and the J gene lost 2 bases, with 9 bases spanning the gap. The CDR3 coding sequence is TGTGCCAGCAGTAAACGGGAACAAGAGACCCAGTACTTC. This codes for CASSKREQETQYF.

This clonotype was seen many times. The chain has TRBV3-1 and TRBJ1-1; the D gene is possibly TRBD1 (6 bases). There are 16 residues in the CDR3. Trimming took 4 bases from V and 4 from J, leaving 19 bases between them. Germline values: CDR1 LGHDT, CDR2 YNNKEL (reference sequence). The CDR3 DNA follows: TGTGCCAGCAGCCCTCAGTTTGGGGGCGGGGGCACTGAAGCTTTCTTT. Translating gives CASSPQFGGGGTEAFF.

The rearrangement joins TRBV5-4 to TRBJ1-2; D gene uncertain. In germline, CDR1 is SGHNT, CDR2 YYREEE (reference sequence). The CDR3 extends over 15 amino acids. The germline V and J ends were trimmed by 1 base and 8 bases, with 18 bases remaining between them. The CDR3 sequence: CASSLKDPSLSGYTF. DNA of the CDR3: TGTGCCAGCAGCTTGAAGGACCCCTCCTTATCCGGCTACACCTTC.

This clonotype was counted a few times. The CDR3 protein is CASSSFGGLKQPQHF. DNA for the CDR3: TGTGCCAGCTCATCTTTTGGGGGCTTGAAACAGCCCCAGCATTTT. J is TRBJ1-5 and V is TRBV28, with D perhaps matching TRBD1 (6 bases). Between the trimmed V and J ends, which lost 8 bases and 7 bases, there was a span of 21 bases. Germline values: CDR1 MDHEN, CDR2 SYDVKM. There are 15 residues in the CDR3.

This clonotype was observed many times. The rearrangement uses TRBV11-2 and TRBJ2-7, with a tentative D call TRBD1 (5 bases). V was trimmed by 5 bases and J by 2 bases, leaving 10 bases between them. The CDR3 sequence is 13 residues long. Germline loops: CDR1 SGHAT, CDR2 FQNNGV. The CDR3: CASSRTQTYEQYF. CDR3 bases: TGTGCCAGCAGCCGGACACAGACCTACGAGCAGTACTTC.

This clonotype appeared a few times. This chain links TRBV28 with TRBJ2-1; D might be TRBD1 (5 bases). In germline, CDR1 is MDHEN, CDR2 SYDVKM. CDR3 length: 16 residues. V gave up 7 bases and J gave up 10 bases, with 26 bases separating them. The CDR3 DNA reads as TGTGCCAGCACGATTGCAGGGTTCCTCCGAGCGTCGGAGCAGTTCTTC. It specifies CASTIAGFLRASEQFF. The variable domain in full, with the rest retrieved from reference TRBV28 and TRBJ2-1, is DVKVTQSSRYLVKRTGEKVFLECVQDMDHENMFWYRQDPGLGLRLIYFSYDVKMKEKGDIPEGYSVSREKKERFSLILESASTNQTSMYLCASTIAGFLRASEQFFGPGTRLTVL.

Ten or more counts support this clonotype. This chain links TRBV28 with TRBJ2-1; D may match TRBD1 or TRBD2 (5 bases each). CDR1 and CDR2 (germline): MDHEN, SYDVKM. The ends were cut back, 3 bases at V and 5 bases at J, with 14 bases in the middle. This CDR3 has 15 residues. CDR3 DNA sequence: TGTGCCAGCAGTTTCGAGGGACGCCTAGACAATGAGCAGTTCTTC. This codes for CASSFEGRLDNEQFF.

There are a few counts of this clonotype. This chain joins TRBV5-1 and TRBJ2-1, with 11 bases that match TRBD2. Germline loops: CDR1 SGHRS, CDR2 YFSETQ. The CDR3 spans 20 residues. V was clipped by 4 bases and J by 6 bases; unmatched bases: 21. CDR3 in amino acids: CASSPGIGTSGGGRGNEQFF. CDR3 DNA sequence: TGCGCCAGCAGCCCAGGCATAGGGACTAGCGGAGGGGGTCGTGGCAATGAGCAGTTCTTC.

This clonotype occurred many times. The chain links TRBV20-1 to TRBJ1-5, with D possibly being TRBD1 (5 bases). Trimming stripped 7 bases from V and 2 bases from J, with 21 bases between. CDR1 and CDR2 from the germline V gene are DFQATT and SNEGSKA (reference sequence). The CDR3 covers 16 residues. The DNA for the CDR3 is TGCAGTGTCCTGAGCCGGGGCGAGAGAGGCAATCAGCCCCAGCATTTT. Translation gives CSVLSRGERGNQPQHF.

This clonotype was seen just once. The V call is TRBV4-1, the J call TRBJ2-7; a weak D match, TRBD2 (5 bases). Germline values: CDR1 MGHRA, CDR2 YSYEKL. The CDR3 length is 15 residues. The V gene lost 0 bases and the J gene lost 0 bases, with 9 bases spanning the gap. The DNA of the CDR3 is TGCGCCAGCAGCCAAGAGAAACGGGACTCCTACGAGCAGTACTTC. Translating gives CASSQEKRDSYEQYF.

In regard to this clonotype: It differs at one base from a far larger clone, so likely a read error. The genes are TRBV3-1 and TRBJ2-1, with D unclear. Per the germline V gene, CDR1 is LGHDT and CDR2 is YNNKEL (reference sequence). This CDR3 contains 11 residues. V lost 2 bases to trimming and J lost 10 bases, with 6 bases between them. The DNA of the CDR3 is TGTGCCAGCAGCCAAACCTACGAGCAGTTCTTC. Translating gives CASSQTYEQFF.

This clonotype has ten or more counts. The genes are TRBV6-1 and TRBJ2-7, with a possible D match to TRBD1 (5 bases). V lost 4 bases to trimming and J lost 0 bases, with 10 bases between them. Germline loops: CDR1 MNHNS, CDR2 SASEGT. The CDR3 length is 14 residues. This CDR3 reads CASSGQKSSYEQYF. The CDR3 nucleotides read TGTGCCAGCAGTGGACAGAAGTCCTCCTACGAGCAGTACTTC.

This clonotype was observed a few times. The J gene is TRBJ2-7, the V gene TRBV5-6, with 8 bases lining up with TRBD1. The CDR3 is 16 amino acids. Germline V gene lookup returns CDR1 SGHDT and CDR2 YYEEEE. Trimming cost V 4 bases and J 4 bases; bases outside gene matches: 13. In nucleotides, the CDR3 is TGTGCCAGCAGCCCGGTCGTAGGACAGGGTGTGTACGAGCAGTACTTC. Translated, it gives CASSPVVGQGVYEQYF.

This clonotype was seen a handful of times. This rearrangement joins TRBV20-1 to TRBJ2-7; 7 bases agree with TRBD1. The J segment lost 3 bases and the V segment lost 5 bases, leaving 10 bases of the junction unmatched. Germline-derived CDR1 and CDR2 are DFQATT and SNEGSKA (reference sequence). This CDR3 is 14 amino acids long. CDR3 DNA sequence: TGCAGTGCTTCAGGGGGTCCGATCCTCTACGAGCAGTACTTC. Translation gives CSASGGPILYEQYF.

This clonotype was found a few times. The rearrangement links TRBV28 to TRBJ1-2; the D is unclear. CDR1 and CDR2 from the germline V gene are MDHEN and SYDVKM. Between the trimmed V and J ends, which lost 4 bases and 8 bases, there was a span of 14 bases. The CDR3 sequence is 13 residues long. The chain's CDR3 is CASSSGIGRGYTF. In DNA, the CDR3 is TGTGCCAGCAGTTCCGGGATTGGTAGAGGCTACACCTTC.